These T cell receptor beta chains were read from a single sample in a study of OX40 agonist ivuxolimab in advanced cancers. Profiling relied on immunoSEQ multiplex PCR, and the TCRdb table lists in-frame clones only, not all of them. The top ten hold about 14% of the sample, which has some 39,000 clones, approximately 91% seen once. Sequenced here: CD4+ or CD8+ T cells sorted from blood, sampled in a trial of the OX40 agonist ivuxolimab. The receptors were sampled from an adult with an advanced solid tumor such as melanoma, head and neck, liver or kidney cancer. The CDR3 runs from the conserved cysteine through the conserved F or W. A D gene is named only where the DNA matches it firmly. A clone size is listed for some rows: how often the clone was seen (once, few, many), or a class if it is expanded.

>.|TRBJ2-2|.|TRBV5-3
CASSVDFTGELFF
TGTGCCAGCAGCGTAGACTTTACCGGGGAGCTGTTTTTT
>TRBD1|TRBJ1-1|.|TRBV10-3
CAIRRQGGGNTEAFF
TGTGCCATCAGGCGACAGGGGGGTGGGAACACTGAAGCTTTCTTT
>TRBD1|TRBJ2-3|.|TRBV4-1
CASSQGQTGTTDTQYF
TGCGCCAGCAGCCAAGGACAGACAGGGACCACAGATACGCAGTATTTT
>.|TRBJ1-4|.|TRBV30
CAWSHDRLGEKLFF
TGTGCCTGGAGTCACGACAGGCTGGGTGAAAAACTGTTTTTT
>.|TRBJ2-3|.|TRBV6-6
CASSLGRGPDTQYF
TGTGCCAGCAGCCTGGGGCGAGGTCCAGATACGCAGTATTTT
>TRBD1|TRBJ2-1|.|TRBV2
CASSVEGQGANEQFF
TGTGCCAGCAGTGTCGAGGGACAGGGGGCCAATGAGCAGTTCTTC
>.|TRBJ2-7|.|TRBV5-1
CASSVRGPGDSYEQYF
TGCGCCAGCAGCGTCCGTGGACCCGGTGACTCCTACGAGCAGTACTTC
>.|TRBJ2-5|.|TRBV5-1
CASSPGGSETQYF
TGCGCCAGCAGCCCTGGGGGTTCGGAGACCCAGTACTTC
>.|TRBJ1-5|.|TRBV5-1
CASSLAGGGHQPQHF
TGCGCCAGCAGCTTGGCCGGAGGGGGGCATCAGCCCCAGCATTTT
>.|TRBJ1-4|.|TRBV7-9
CASSRSTGLLEKLFF
TGTGCCAGCAGCCGGTCGACAGGATTATTAGAAAAACTGTTTTTT
>.|TRBJ2-7|.|TRBV5-3
CASSLGGQEEDEQYF
TGTGCCAGCAGCTTGGGGGGCCAGGAAGAGGACGAGCAGTACTTC
>.|TRBJ1-1|.|TRBV30
CAWSVRATRRTEAFF
TGTGCCTGGAGTGTACGGGCAACCCGACGCACTGAAGCTTTCTTT
>.|TRBJ1-5|.|TRBV27
CASSLSRVSNQPQHF
TGTGCCAGCAGTTTATCGAGGGTTTCCAATCAGCCCCAGCATTTT
>.|TRBJ1-1|.|TRBV15
CATSRDGNTEAFF
TGTGCCACCAGCAGAGATGGGAACACTGAAGCTTTCTTT
>TRBD1|TRBJ2-7|.|TRBV18
CASSHGGQGIYEQYF
TGTGCCAGCTCGCACGGCGGACAGGGGATCTACGAGCAGTACTTC
>TRBD1|TRBJ2-7|.|TRBV28
CASSLTGGEQYF
TGTGCCAGCAGTCTCACAGGGGGCGAGCAGTACTTC
>.|TRBJ1-2|.|TRBV2
CASTENYGYTF
TGTGCCAGCACAGAAAACTATGGCTACACCTTC
>TRBD1|TRBJ2-7|.|TRBV14
CASSRQGQGTSEQYF
TGTGCCAGCAGCCGCCAGGGACAGGGGACTAGCGAGCAGTACTTC
>.|TRBJ1-2|.|TRBV2
CASRADSPYGYTF
TGTGCCAGCAGGGCCGACAGCCCGTATGGCTACACCTTC
>.|TRBJ1-2|.|TRBV29-1
CSVASEANYGYTF
TGCAGCGTTGCCAGTGAAGCCAACTATGGCTACACCTTC
>TRBD2|TRBJ2-1|.|TRBV9
CASSGGARRASGPYNEQFF
TGTGCCAGCAGCGGCGGGGCCCGGAGGGCTAGCGGGCCATACAATGAGCAGTTCTTC
>.|TRBJ2-7|.|TRBV9
CASSVGSGLGSYEQYF
TGTGCCAGCAGCGTAGGCTCGGGACTGGGCTCCTACGAGCAGTACTTC
>.|TRBJ1-1|few|TRBV28
CASSSRQRLMNTEAFF
TGTGCCAGCAGTAGTCGACAGCGCCTTATGAACACTGAAGCTTTCTTT
>TRBD1|TRBJ2-2|.|TRBV18
CASRRPTGSTGELFF
TGTGCCAGCCGACGACCGACAGGGAGCACCGGGGAGCTGTTTTTT
>.|TRBJ1-6|once|TRBV5-1
CASSLEANSPLHF
TGCGCCAGCAGCTTGGAAGCTAATTCACCCCTCCACTTT
>TRBD2|TRBJ2-3|.|TRBV5-4
CASRTGLEDTQYF
TGTGCCAGCAGGACGGGACTAGAGGATACGCAGTATTTT
>.|TRBJ2-3|.|TRBV6-5
CASSYSAGTDTQYF
TGTGCCAGCAGTTACTCGGCGGGTACAGATACGCAGTATTTT
>.|TRBJ2-1|.|TRBV6-5
CASSYYRTLF
TGTGCCAGCAGTTACTATCGGACTCTCTTC
>.|TRBJ1-1|once|TRBV27
CASSLFRGWSNTEAFF
TGTGCCAGCAGTTTATTTAGGGGGTGGTCGAACACTGAAGCTTTCTTT
>.|TRBJ1-5|.|TRBV19
CASLGRSNQPQHF
TGTGCCAGTTTAGGGAGGAGCAATCAGCCCCAGCATTTT
>TRBD1|TRBJ1-3|.|TRBV27
CASKGLGTASGNTIYF
TGTGCCAGCAAGGGGCTCGGGACAGCCTCTGGAAACACCATATATTTT
>.|TRBJ1-1|once|TRBV6-4
CASSWTNGGTEAFF
TGTGCCAGCAGTTGGACAAACGGGGGCACTGAAGCTTTCTTT
>TRBD1|TRBJ1-1|.|TRBV18
CASSGQGADVTEAFF
TGTGCCAGCTCAGGGCAGGGGGCAGATGTTACTGAAGCTTTCTTT
>.|TRBJ2-5|once|TRBV7-6
CASSFGHPETQYF
TGTGCCAGCAGCTTTGGACACCCAGAGACCCAGTACTTC
>.|TRBJ1-2|.|TRBV30
CAWSVQGLAGYGYTF
TGTGCCTGGAGTGTACAGGGCCTGGCGGGCTATGGCTACACCTTC
>.|TRBJ2-3|.|TRBV5-1
CASSLAGISGTDTQYF
TGCGCCAGCAGCTTGGCTGGGATTTCTGGGACAGATACGCAGTATTTT
>TRBD1|TRBJ1-4|.|TRBV23-1
CASSQYDRGLSEKLFF
TGCGCCAGCAGTCAATACGACAGGGGGCTTAGTGAAAAACTGTTTTTT
>.|TRBJ2-1|few|TRBV28
CASRTPREQFF
TGTGCCAGCAGAACCCCCCGTGAGCAGTTCTTC
>TRBD1|TRBJ1-5|once|TRBV4-2
CASSQEEGQDMQPQHF
TGTGCCAGCAGCCAAGAGGAAGGACAGGATATGCAGCCCCAGCATTTT
>.|TRBJ1-2|few|TRBV28
CASSQGAGNYGYTF
TGTGCCAGCAGCCAAGGGGCGGGTAACTATGGCTACACCTTC
>TRBD2|TRBJ2-5|.|TRBV7-7
CASSSSGSRVETQYF
TGTGCTAGCAGCTCTAGCGGGAGTCGGGTAGAGACCCAGTACTTC
>.|TRBJ2-4|.|TRBV4-1
CASSRGTAGPQDQYF
TGCGCCAGCAGCCGCGGGACGGCCGGACCCCAAGATCAGTACTTC
>.|TRBJ1-3|.|TRBV6-1
CASSEDRNSGNTIYF
TGTGCCAGCAGTGAAGACCGAAACTCTGGAAACACCATATATTTT
>.|TRBJ2-2|.|TRBV6-6
CASSDSGDGSTGELFF
TGTGCCAGCAGTGACTCGGGGGACGGCAGTACCGGGGAGCTGTTTTTT
>.|TRBJ1-5|few|TRBV2
CASSVQGRNQPQHF
TGTGCCAGCAGTGTACAGGGACGCAATCAGCCCCAGCATTTT
>TRBD2|TRBJ2-3|.|TRBV4-1
CASSQGRAGVGGDTQYF
TGCGCCAGCAGCCAAGGGAGAGCGGGAGTGGGGGGAGATACGCAGTATTTT
>.|TRBJ2-5|.|TRBV5-1
CASSYGGAKETQYF
TGCGCCAGCAGCTACGGAGGCGCAAAAGAGACCCAGTACTTC
>.|TRBJ2-7|.|TRBV11-2
CASSYAYEQYF
TGTGCCAGCAGCTACGCTTACGAGCAGTACTTC
>TRBD1|TRBJ1-1|.|TRBV5-5
CASSPGGQVNTEAFF
TGTGCCAGCAGTCCAGGGGGCCAAGTGAACACTGAAGCTTTCTTT
>.|TRBJ2-1|.|TRBV30
CAWSARGYNEQFF
TGTGCCTGGAGTGCAAGGGGTTACAATGAGCAGTTCTTC
>.|TRBJ2-7|once|TRBV14
CASSRAGGRLSYEQYF
TGTGCCAGCAGCCGCGCTGGGGGGAGGTTGTCCTACGAGCAGTACTTC
>TRBD2|TRBJ2-5|.|TRBV11-1
CASSSTSGSEETQYF
TGTGCCAGCAGCTCGACTAGCGGGAGCGAAGAGACCCAGTACTTC
>.|TRBJ1-2|few|TRBV14
CASSQGLTNYGYTF
TGTGCCAGCAGCCAAGGCCTAACTAACTATGGCTACACCTTC
>TRBD1|TRBJ2-5|.|TRBV11-2
CASRLFRDREETQYF
TGTGCCAGCAGATTATTCCGGGACAGGGAAGAGACCCAGTACTTC
>.|TRBJ2-2|once|TRBV29-1
CSVGTSITGELFF
TGCAGCGTTGGAACTAGCATCACCGGGGAGCTGTTTTTT
>TRBD2|TRBJ2-7|.|TRBV5-1
CASSTIPSGSLYEQYF
TGCGCCAGCAGCACCATACCTAGCGGGAGTCTCTACGAGCAGTACTTC
>.|TRBJ2-7|.|TRBV30
CAWSGSPIYEQYF
TGTGCCTGGAGTGGCTCTCCAATCTACGAGCAGTACTTC
>.|TRBJ1-5|.|TRBV12-5
CASGPDTGNQPQHF
TGTGCTAGTGGGCCCGACACAGGCAATCAGCCCCAGCATTTT
>TRBD1|TRBJ1-1|.|TRBV28
CASSFRQGIINTEAFF
TGTGCCAGCAGTTTTCGACAGGGAATAATTAACACTGAAGCTTTCTTT
>.|TRBJ2-2|medium-sized|TRBV7-7
CAVRDTGELFF
TGTGCTGTCCGGGACACCGGGGAGCTGTTTTTT